This T cell receptor (beta chain) was recorded in a study of beta chain features in type 1 diabetes. Findings and caveats of the study: A closer apparent resemblance between naive, central memory and Treg TCRB repertoires was seen in patients than in healthy donors.

This clone came up a few times. What it binds is unknown. The sequenced template was cDNA made from the entire isolated RNA. The data were produced by immunoSEQ multiplex PCR, yet TCRdb's version contains in-frame clones alone and is incomplete. The sample records about 340,000 clones, 7% to 9% being singletons. The source of this sequence is a woman aged 18-29 years in good health. Sequencing used central memory CD4+ T cells from blood.

The CDR3 region is CAIRSGLRNIQYF. The CDR3 nucleotides are TGTGCCATCCGCTCGGGGCTTCGAAACATTCAGTACTTC. The V and J genes are TRBV28 and TRBJ2-4, with D tentatively TRBD1 or TRBD2 (5 bases each). V dropped 10 bases and J dropped 6 bases, with 16 bases sitting between them. The CDR3 totals 13 residues. CDR1 is MDHEN, CDR2 SYDVKM, per germline.